The clone carrying this T cell receptor (beta chain) was detected a few times. What it recognizes is unknown. This specimen comes from a study of early T cells in non-severe SARS-CoV-2 infection. Study-level background: The sequenced material was bulk RNA from unsorted whole blood, and its chains were unpaired. Study results and caveats: In VDJdb matching, anti-spike CD8 responses were favored while private and CD4 specificities went missing.

Germline assignment: CDR1 SGHAT and CDR2 FQNNGV. With 0 bases removed from V and 1 base from J, the gap between germline ends came to 15 bases. The CDR3 loop spans 17 amino acids. Separate cDNA molecules each had unique molecular identifiers attached to them. TCRdb re-analysed the 5' RACE reads in MiXCR, keeping a single row per CDR3 protein. Counted here are 85,000 to 100,000 distinct CDR3 sequences, more than 9.5% occurring once; the ten biggest clones make up 4.7%. The receptor was derived from an adult who was a healthcare worker with PCR-confirmed SARS-CoV-2 infection or an uninfected control (not recorded which). The specimen comprised whole blood, sampled at baseline. The chain joins TRBV11-2 to TRBJ1-1; no clear D gene. The CDR3 DNA follows: TGTGCCAGCAGCTTAGATAGTAATCTAGGCTCGAACACTGAAGCTTTCTTT. Its translation is CASSLDSNLGSNTEAFF.